This is a list of T cell receptor beta chains from one sample in a study of T cells in Graves' hyperthyroidism and ophthalmopathy. TCRdb independently ran MiXCR on the multiplex PCR reads; one entry per CDR3 protein. The profile shows approximately 530,000 distinct CDR3 sequences, roughly 17% of them singletons. The sample was blood. These receptors were taken from a woman aged 18-30 years with Graves' hyperthyroidism. Both conserved end residues are part of each CDR3. A D gene is named only where the DNA matches it firmly. Expanded clones are given a class, and other clones once, few, many or no size at all.

D gene	V gene	J gene	clone size	CDR3 DNA	CDR3 protein
NA	TRBV5-1	TRBJ2-2	NA	TGCGCCAGCAGCGGAGGGACAGCGACTTTTACCGGGGAGCTGTTTTTT	CASSGGTATFTGELFF
NA	TRBV2	TRBJ2-7	few	TGTGCCAGCCGGGGCAGGGCATTTGGGGAGCAGTACTTC	CASRGRAFGEQYF
NA	TRBV4-3	TRBJ1-6	few	TGCGCCAGCAGCCGCCAGGGGCAGGGAAATTCACCCCTCCACTTT	CASSRQGQGNSPLHF
NA	TRBV19	TRBJ2-5	few	TGTGCCAGTAGTATCGTGGGGTCGGGGGAGACCCAGTACTTC	CASSIVGSGETQYF
NA	TRBV20-1	TRBJ1-2	many	TGCAGTGCCACAGGAGGGGACTTCTATGGCTACACCTTC	CSATGGDFYGYTF
TRBD2	TRBV9	TRBJ2-1	NA	TGTGCCAGCAGCGTAGCCGGCGGGAGCTCCTACAATGAGCAGTTCTTC	CASSVAGGSSYNEQFF
NA	TRBV20-1	TRBJ1-2	many	TGCAGTGCTAGGGGGACGGTCACTAACTATGGCTACACCTTC	CSARGTVTNYGYTF
NA	TRBV6-1	TRBJ1-3	few	TGTGCCAGCAAAGAGCGGGGTCCGGTATACACCATATATTTT	CASKERGPVYTIYF
NA	TRBV18	TRBJ1-1	few	TGTGCCAGCTCACCCAAATCAAGCGCTGAAGCTTTCTTT	CASSPKSSAEAFF
NA	TRBV4-1	TRBJ1-3	NA	TGCGCCAGCAGCCAAGAGGTCCCTGCTTACTCTGGAAACACCATATATTTT	CASSQEVPAYSGNTIYF
TRBD1	TRBV12-3/TRBV12-4	TRBJ2-3	many	TGTGCCAGCAGTGGCCGGGACAGGGGGTCGGATACGCAGTATTTT	CASSGRDRGSDTQYF
NA	TRBV12-3/TRBV12-4	TRBJ1-1	many	TGTGCCAGCAGTTTCTCCGGACAGAACACTGAAGCTTTCTTT	CASSFSGQNTEAFF
TRBD1	TRBV3-1	TRBJ2-3	NA	TGTGCCAGCAGCCAAGAATCTGGGACAGGGGGCACAGATACGCAGTATTTT	CASSQESGTGGTDTQYF
TRBD2	TRBV13	TRBJ2-7	many	TGTGCCAGCAGCTTAGACCCACTAGCGGTGAGCTCCTACGAGCAGTACTTC	CASSLDPLAVSSYEQYF
NA	TRBV19	TRBJ1-5	NA	TGTGCCAGTACCCACCGCCGGGGGAGCAATCAGCCCCAGCATTTT	CASTHRRGSNQPQHF
TRBD1	TRBV6-2/TRBV6-3	TRBJ2-7	NA	TGTGCCAGCAGTTACGGGACAGACTCCTACGAGCAGTACTTC	CASSYGTDSYEQYF
NA	TRBV9	TRBJ1-6	NA	TGTGCCAGCAGCCCCCCCGCAGGGTCACCCCTCCACTTT	CASSPPAGSPLHF
NA	TRBV6-2/TRBV6-3	TRBJ1-4	NA	TGTGCCAGCAGCGTTCCGGGAGGCGGGGGAAAACTGTTTTTT	CASSVPGGGGKLFF
NA	TRBV5-4	TRBJ1-1	NA	TGTGCCAGCAGCCCGGAGAGGGGGGAAGATTTCTTT	CASSPERGEDFF
NA	TRBV15	TRBJ1-1	NA	TGTGCCACCAGCGACCGACAGAACACTGAAGCTTTCTTT	CATSDRQNTEAFF
NA	TRBV4-1	TRBJ2-7	many	TGCGCCAGCAGCCAAACAGGGACGGACTACGAGCAGTACTTC	CASSQTGTDYEQYF
NA	TRBV7-9	TRBJ1-2	NA	TGTGCCAGCAGCTCCCCAGAGAATTACAACTATGGCTACACCTTC	CASSSPENYNYGYTF
TRBD2	TRBV6-5	TRBJ2-3	many	TGTGCCAGCAGTTACAACCACCGGACTAGCGGCACAGATACGCAGTATTTT	CASSYNHRTSGTDTQYF
NA	TRBV5-1	TRBJ1-1	NA	TGCGCCAGCAGCTTGTCTCGGGGGGTGGGCACTGAAGCTTTCTTT	CASSLSRGVGTEAFF